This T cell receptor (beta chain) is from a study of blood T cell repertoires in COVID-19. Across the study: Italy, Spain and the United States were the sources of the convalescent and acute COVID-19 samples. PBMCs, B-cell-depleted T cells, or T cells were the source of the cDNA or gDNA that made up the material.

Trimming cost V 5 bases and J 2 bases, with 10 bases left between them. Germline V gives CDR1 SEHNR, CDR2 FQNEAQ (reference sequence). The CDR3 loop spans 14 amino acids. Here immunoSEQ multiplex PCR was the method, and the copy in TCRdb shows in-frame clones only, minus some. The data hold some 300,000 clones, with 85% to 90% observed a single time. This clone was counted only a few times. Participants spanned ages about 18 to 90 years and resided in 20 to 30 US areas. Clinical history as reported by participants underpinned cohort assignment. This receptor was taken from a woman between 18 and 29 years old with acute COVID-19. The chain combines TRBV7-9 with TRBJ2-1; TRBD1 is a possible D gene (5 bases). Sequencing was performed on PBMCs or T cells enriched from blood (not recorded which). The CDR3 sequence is CASSLTATYNEQFF. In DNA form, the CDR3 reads TGTGCCAGCAGCCTGACAGCCACCTACAATGAGCAGTTCTTC. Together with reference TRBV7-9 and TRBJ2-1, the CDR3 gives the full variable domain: DTGVSQNPRHKITKRGQNVTFRCDPISEHNRLYWYRQTLGQGPEFLTYFQNEAQLEKSRLLSDRFSAERPKGSFSTLEIQRTEQGDSAMYLCASSLTATYNEQFFGPGTRLTVL.